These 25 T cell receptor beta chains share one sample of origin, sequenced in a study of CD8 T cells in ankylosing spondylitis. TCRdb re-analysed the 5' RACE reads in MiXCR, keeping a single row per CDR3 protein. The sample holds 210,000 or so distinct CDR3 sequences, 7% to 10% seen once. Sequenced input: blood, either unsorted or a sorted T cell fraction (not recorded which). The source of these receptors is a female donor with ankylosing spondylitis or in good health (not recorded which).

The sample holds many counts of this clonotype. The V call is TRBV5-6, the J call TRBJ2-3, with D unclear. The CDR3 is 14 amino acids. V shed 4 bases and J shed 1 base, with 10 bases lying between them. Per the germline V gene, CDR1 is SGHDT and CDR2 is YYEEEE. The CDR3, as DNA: TGTGCCAGCAGCCGACTCGACGGCACAGATACGCAGTATTTT. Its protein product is CASSRLDGTDTQYF.

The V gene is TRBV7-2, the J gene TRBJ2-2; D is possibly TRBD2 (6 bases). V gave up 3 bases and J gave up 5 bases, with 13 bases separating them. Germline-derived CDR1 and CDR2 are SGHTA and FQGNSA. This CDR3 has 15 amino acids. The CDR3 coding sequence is TGTGCCAGCAGCTTGGGGACTTTGAGGACCGGGGAGCTGTTTTTT. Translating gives CASSLGTLRTGELFF.

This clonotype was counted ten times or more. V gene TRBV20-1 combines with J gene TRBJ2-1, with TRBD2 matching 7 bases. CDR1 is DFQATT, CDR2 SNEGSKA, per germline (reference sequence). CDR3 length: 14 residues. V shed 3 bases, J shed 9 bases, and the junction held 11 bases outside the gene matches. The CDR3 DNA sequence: TGCAGTGCTAGTCCCGGGACTACGACCACTGAGCAGTTCTTC. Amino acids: CSASPGTTTTEQFF.

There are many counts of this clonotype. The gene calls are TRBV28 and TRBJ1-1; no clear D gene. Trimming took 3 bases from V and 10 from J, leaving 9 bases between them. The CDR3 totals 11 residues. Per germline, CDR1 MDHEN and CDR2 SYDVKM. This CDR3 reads CASSLGYGAFF. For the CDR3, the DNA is TGTGCCAGCAGTTTGGGGTACGGAGCTTTCTTT.

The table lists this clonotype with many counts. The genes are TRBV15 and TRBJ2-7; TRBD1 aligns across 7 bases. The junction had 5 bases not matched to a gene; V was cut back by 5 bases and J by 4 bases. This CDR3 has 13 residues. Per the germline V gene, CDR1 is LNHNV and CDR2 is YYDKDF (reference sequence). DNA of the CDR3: TGTGCCACCAGCCTCTCGACAGGGTACGAGCAGTACTTC. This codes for CATSLSTGYEQYF.

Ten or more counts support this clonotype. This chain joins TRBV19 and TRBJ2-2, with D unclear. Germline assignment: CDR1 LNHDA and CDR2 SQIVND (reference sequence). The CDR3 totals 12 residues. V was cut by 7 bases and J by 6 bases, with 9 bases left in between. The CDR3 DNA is TGTGCCAGTACAAGGGCAGCCGGGGAGCTGTTTTTT. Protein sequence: CASTRAAGELFF.

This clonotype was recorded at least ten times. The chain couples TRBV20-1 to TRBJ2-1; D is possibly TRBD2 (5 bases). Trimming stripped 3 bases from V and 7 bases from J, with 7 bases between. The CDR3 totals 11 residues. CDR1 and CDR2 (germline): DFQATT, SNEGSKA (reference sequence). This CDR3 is CSASRTNEQFF. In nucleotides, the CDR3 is TGCAGTGCTAGTAGGACTAATGAGCAGTTCTTC.

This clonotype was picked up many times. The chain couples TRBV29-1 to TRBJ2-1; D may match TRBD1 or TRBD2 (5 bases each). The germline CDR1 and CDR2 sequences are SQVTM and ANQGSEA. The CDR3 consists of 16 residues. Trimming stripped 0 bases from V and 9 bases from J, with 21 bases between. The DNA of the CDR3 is TGCAGCGTTGAAGATGAGGACTGGCCAGTGAGGGGTGAGCAGTTCTTC. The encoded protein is CSVEDEDWPVRGEQFF.

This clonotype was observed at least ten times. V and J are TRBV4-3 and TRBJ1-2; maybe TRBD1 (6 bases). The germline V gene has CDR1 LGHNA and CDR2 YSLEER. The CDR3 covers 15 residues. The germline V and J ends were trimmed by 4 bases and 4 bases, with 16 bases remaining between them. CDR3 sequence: CASSPSGGGGYGYTF. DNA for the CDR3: TGCGCCAGCAGCCCCTCCGGGGGGGGCGGCTATGGCTACACCTTC.

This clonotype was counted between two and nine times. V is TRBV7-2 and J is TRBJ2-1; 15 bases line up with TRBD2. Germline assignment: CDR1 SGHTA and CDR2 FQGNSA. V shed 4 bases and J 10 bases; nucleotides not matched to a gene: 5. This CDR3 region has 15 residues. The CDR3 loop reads CASSSGLAGGREQFF. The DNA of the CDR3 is TGTGCCAGCAGCTCGGGACTAGCGGGAGGTAGGGAGCAGTTCTTC.

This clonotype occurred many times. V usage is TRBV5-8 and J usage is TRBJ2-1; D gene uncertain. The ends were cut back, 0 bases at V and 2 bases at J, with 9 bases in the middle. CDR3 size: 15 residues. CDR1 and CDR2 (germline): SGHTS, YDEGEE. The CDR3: CASSLASATYNEQFF. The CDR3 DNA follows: TGTGCCAGCAGCTTGGCGTCAGCTACCTACAATGAGCAGTTCTTC.

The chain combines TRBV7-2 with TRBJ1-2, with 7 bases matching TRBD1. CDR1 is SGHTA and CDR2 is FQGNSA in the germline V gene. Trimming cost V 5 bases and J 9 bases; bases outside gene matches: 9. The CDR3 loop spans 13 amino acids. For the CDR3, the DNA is TGTGCCAGCAGCCCCGGACAGGTGGTTCGCTACACCTTC. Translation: CASSPGQVVRYTF.

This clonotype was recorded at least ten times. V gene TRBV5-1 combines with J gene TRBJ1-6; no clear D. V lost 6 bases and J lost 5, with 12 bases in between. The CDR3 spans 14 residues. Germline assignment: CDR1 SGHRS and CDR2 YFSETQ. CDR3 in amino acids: CASKRNRDNSPLHF. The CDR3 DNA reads TGCGCCAGCAAACGTAACCGCGATAATTCACCCCTCCACTTT.

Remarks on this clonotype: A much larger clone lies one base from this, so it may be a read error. The CDR3 loop is CASSQGVVRGSSYEQYF. Written as DNA, the CDR3 is TGTGCCAGCAGCCAAGGGGTGGTAAGAGGTTCGTCCTACGAGCAGTACTTC. The V call is TRBV4-2, the J call TRBJ2-7; D not certain. V gave up 1 base and J gave up 1 base, with 17 bases separating them. This CDR3 is built from 17 residues. Germline-derived CDR1 and CDR2 are LGHNA and YNFKEQ.

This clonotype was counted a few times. The chain's CDR3 is CAWSAWREANTIYF. The CDR3 bases are TGTGCCTGGAGTGCGTGGCGGGAGGCAAACACCATATATTTT. The rearrangement links TRBV30 to TRBJ1-3; D is unclear. CDR1 is GTSNPN, CDR2 SVGIG, per germline (reference sequence). The CDR3 contains 14 residues. Trimming removed 1 base at V and 6 bases at J, with 13 bases between.

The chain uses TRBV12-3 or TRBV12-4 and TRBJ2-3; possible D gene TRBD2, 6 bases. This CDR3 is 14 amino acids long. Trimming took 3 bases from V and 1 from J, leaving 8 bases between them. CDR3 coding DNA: TGTGCCAGCAGTTTTGCGGGACGCACAGATACGCAGTATTTT. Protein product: CASSFAGRTDTQYF.

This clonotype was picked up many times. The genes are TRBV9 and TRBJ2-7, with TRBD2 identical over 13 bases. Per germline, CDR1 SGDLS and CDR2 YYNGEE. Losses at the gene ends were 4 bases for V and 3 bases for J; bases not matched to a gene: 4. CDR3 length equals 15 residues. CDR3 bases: TGTGCCAGCAGCACTGGACTAGCGGGAGTCTACGAGCAGTACTTC. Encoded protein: CASSTGLAGVYEQYF.

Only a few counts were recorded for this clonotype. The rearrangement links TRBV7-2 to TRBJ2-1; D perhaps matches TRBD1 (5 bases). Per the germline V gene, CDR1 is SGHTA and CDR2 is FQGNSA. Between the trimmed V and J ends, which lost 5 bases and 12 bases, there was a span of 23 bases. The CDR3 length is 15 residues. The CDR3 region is CASSPGPLGERRQFF. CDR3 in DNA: TGTGCCAGCAGCCCAGGGCCCCTCGGTGAAAGGCGGCAGTTCTTC.

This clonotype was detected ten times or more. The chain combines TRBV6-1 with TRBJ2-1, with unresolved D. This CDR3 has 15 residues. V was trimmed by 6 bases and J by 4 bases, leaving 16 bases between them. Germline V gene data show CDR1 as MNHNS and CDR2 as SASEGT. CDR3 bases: TGTGCCAGCAGCAACCTACCCGTTCCATACAATGAGCAGTTCTTC. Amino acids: CASSNLPVPYNEQFF.

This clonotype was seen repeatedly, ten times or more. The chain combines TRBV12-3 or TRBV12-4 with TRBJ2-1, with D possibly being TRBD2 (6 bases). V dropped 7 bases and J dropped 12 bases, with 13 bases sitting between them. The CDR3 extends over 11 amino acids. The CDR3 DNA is TGTGCCAGCACCTCGACTAGTATGCAGTTCTTC. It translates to CASTSTSMQFF.

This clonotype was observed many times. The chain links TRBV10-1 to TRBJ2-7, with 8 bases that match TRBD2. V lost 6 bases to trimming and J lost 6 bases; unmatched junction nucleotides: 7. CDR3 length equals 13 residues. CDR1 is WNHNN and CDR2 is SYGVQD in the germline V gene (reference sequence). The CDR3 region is CASRAGGSTEQYF. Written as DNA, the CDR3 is TGCGCCAGCAGGGCGGGAGGATCCACCGAGCAGTACTTC.

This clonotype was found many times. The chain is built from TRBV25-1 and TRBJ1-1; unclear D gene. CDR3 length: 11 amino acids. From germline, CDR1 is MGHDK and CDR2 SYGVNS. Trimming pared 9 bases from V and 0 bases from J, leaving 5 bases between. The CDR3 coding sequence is TGTGCCAGTATCCTGAACACTGAAGCTTTCTTT. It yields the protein CASILNTEAFF.

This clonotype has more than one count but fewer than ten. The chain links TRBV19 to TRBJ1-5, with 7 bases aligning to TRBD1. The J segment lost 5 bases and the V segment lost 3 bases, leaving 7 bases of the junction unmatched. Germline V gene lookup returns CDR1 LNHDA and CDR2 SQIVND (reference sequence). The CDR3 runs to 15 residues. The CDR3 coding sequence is TGTGCCAGTAGTATTTGGGACAGCCAAGATCAGCCCCAGCATTTT. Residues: CASSIWDSQDQPQHF. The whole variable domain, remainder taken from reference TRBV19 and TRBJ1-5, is DGGITQSPKYLFRKEGQNVTLSCEQNLNHDAMYWYRQDPGQGLRLIYYSQIVNDFQKGDIAEGYSVSREKKESFPLTVTSAQKNPTAFYLCASSIWDSQDQPQHFGDGTRLSIL.

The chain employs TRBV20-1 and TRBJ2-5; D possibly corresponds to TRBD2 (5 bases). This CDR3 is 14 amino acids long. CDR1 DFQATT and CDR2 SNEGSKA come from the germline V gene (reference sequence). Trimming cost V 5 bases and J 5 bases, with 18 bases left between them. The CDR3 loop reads CSAPSSVGGETQYF. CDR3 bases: TGCAGTGCTCCTTCTTCGGTGGGCGGGGAGACCCAGTACTTC.

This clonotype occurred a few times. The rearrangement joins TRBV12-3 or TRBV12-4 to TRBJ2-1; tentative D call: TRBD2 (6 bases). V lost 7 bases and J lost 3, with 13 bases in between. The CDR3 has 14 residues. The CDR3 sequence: CASMDGSFYNEQFF. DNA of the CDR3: TGTGCCAGCATGGACGGGAGCTTCTACAATGAGCAGTTCTTC.